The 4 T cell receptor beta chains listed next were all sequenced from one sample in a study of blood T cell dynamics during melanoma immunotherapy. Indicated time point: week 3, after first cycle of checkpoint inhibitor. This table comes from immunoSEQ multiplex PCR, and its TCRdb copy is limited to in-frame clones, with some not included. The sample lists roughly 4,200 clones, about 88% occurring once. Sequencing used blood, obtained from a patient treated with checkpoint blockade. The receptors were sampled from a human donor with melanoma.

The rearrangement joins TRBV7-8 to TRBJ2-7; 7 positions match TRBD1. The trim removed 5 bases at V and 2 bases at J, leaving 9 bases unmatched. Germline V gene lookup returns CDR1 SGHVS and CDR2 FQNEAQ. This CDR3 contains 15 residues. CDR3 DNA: TGTGCCAGCAGCCGCTACCGGGACAGAACCTACGAGCAGTACTTC. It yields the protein CASSRYRDRTYEQYF.

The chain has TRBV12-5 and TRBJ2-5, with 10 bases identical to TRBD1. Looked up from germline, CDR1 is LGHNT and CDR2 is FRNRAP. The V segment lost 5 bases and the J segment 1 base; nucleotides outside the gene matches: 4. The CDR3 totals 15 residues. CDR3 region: CASGPGQGFQETQYF. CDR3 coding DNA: TGTGCTAGTGGTCCGGGACAGGGGTTCCAAGAGACCCAGTACTTC.

The DNA for the CDR3 is TGTGCCAGCAGCTCCCTGGAGGCCGGTGAAAAACTGTTTTTT. Its protein is CASSSLEAGEKLFF. V usage is TRBV11-2 and J usage is TRBJ1-4; D is ambiguous. This CDR3 spans 14 amino acids. The germline CDR1 and CDR2 sequences are SGHAT and FQNNGV. Trimming shortened V by 4 bases and J by 7 bases, and 13 bases separated the two germline ends. Drawing the rest from reference TRBV11-2 and TRBJ1-4, the complete variable domain is EAGVAQSPRYKIIEKRQSVAFWCNPISGHATLYWYQQILGQGPKLLIQFQNNGVVDDSQLPKDRFSAERLKGVDSTLKIQPAKLEDSAVYLCASSSLEAGEKLFFGSGTQLSVL.

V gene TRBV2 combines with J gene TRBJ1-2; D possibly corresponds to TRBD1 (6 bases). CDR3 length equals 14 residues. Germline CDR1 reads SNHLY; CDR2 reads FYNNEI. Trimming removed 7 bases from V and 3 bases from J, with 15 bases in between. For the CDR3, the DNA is TGTGCCAGCATGCAGGGGTTTGATGACTATGGCTACACCTTC. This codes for CASMQGFDDYGYTF.